This TCR beta chain was profiled in a study of patients with pleural tuberculosis. This clonotype has at least ten counts. From the reads, TCRdb called clonotypes with MiXCR, one entry per CDR3 protein. The sample shows tens of thousands of distinct CDR3 sequences, 6% to 8% of them seen only once. The CDR3 is 16 amino acids. V lost 2 bases and J 2 bases, leaving 14 bases between the germline ends. V usage is TRBV7-1 and J usage is TRBJ2-3; D is uncertain. TRBV7-1 is placed among ORFs of uncertain function. The TCR comes from a human donor with pleural tuberculosis. This chain's CDR3 is CASSSPSRSITDTQYF. CDR3 nucleotide sequence: TGTGCCAGCAGCTCACCGTCCCGCTCAATCACAGATACGCAGTATTTT.